This entry lists 8 T cell receptor beta chains sequenced from one sample in a study of patients and donors after allogeneic stem cell transplantation. TCRdb re-derived calls from the RT-PCR reads in MiXCR, one entry per CDR3 protein. The data show approximately 99,000 distinct CDR3 sequences, 35% seen once. The sample consisted of blood, either unsorted or a sorted T cell fraction (not recorded which). The source of these receptors is a human donor who was either an allogeneic HSCT recipient or a stem cell or donor lymphocyte infusion donor (not recorded which). It is not recorded whose cells these are; they may come from a transplant donor.

J is TRBJ1-5 and V is TRBV28; 10 nucleotides align to TRBD1. The CDR3 is 17 residues long. After removal of 7 bases from V and 0 bases from J, the junction contained 9 bases not matched to a gene. Germline V lookup: CDR1 MDHEN, CDR2 SYDVKM. The CDR3 DNA is TGTGCCAGCACCTGGACAGGGGGGCGGTTTAGCAATCAGCCCCAGCATTTT. Translation: CASTWTGGRFSNQPQHF.

The rearrangement joins TRBV14 to TRBJ1-5; 9 bases are a match to TRBD1. This CDR3 region has 15 residues. J gave up 4 bases and V 3 bases, and 4 bases lay outside the gene matches. The V gene's germline CDR1 is SGHDN and CDR2 FVKESK. The CDR3 reads CASSQGTGLNQPQHF. The CDR3 DNA is TGTGCCAGCAGCCAGGGGACAGGGCTAAATCAGCCCCAGCATTTT.

The sample holds many counts of this clonotype. CDR3 sequence reads: CASRRDSSYSNQPQHF. The CDR3 region has the DNA TGTGCCAGCAGGAGGGACAGCTCTTATAGCAATCAGCCCCAGCATTTT. This chain links TRBV2 with TRBJ1-5, with 7 nucleotides matching TRBD1. CDR3 length: 16 amino acids. The germline gives CDR1 SNHLY, CDR2 FYNNEI. V shed 6 bases and J 0 bases; nucleotides not matched to a gene: 8.

The chain is built from TRBV7-9 and TRBJ1-4; 7 bases line up with TRBD1. CDR3 length equals 18 residues. Germline V CDR1 and CDR2: SEHNR, FQNEAQ (reference sequence). Unmatched junction bases numbered 16, after V lost 3 bases and J lost 6 bases. CDR3 nucleotides: TGTGCCAGCAGCTTCCGGGACAGATCTAGTGGGGTTTATGAAAAACTGTTTTTT. Amino acids: CASSFRDRSSGVYEKLFF.

This clonotype occurred a few times. The rearrangement uses TRBV4-1 and TRBJ1-3; 8 bases are shared with TRBD1. From germline, CDR1 is MGHRA and CDR2 YSYEKL. V was pared by 1 base and J by 3 bases, with 5 bases of the junction left unmatched. The CDR3 spans 16 residues. In DNA, the CDR3 is TGCGCCAGCAGCCAAGTTTACGGGACAGGTGGAAACACCATATATTTT. Protein: CASSQVYGTGGNTIYF.

A few counts support this clonotype. This sequence joins TRBV6-2 or TRBV6-3 and TRBJ1-1; D remains unclear. Germline CDR1 MNHEY, CDR2 SVGEGT. This CDR3 has 12 residues. V lost 4 bases to trimming and J lost 5 bases, with 8 bases between them. CDR3 DNA sequence: TGTGCCAGCAGTTTCGGACCGACTGAAGCTTTCTTT. It yields the protein CASSFGPTEAFF.

The J gene is TRBJ2-5, the V gene TRBV5-1; the match to TRBD2 covers 13 bases. The CDR3 consists of 16 residues. With V trimmed by 1 base and J by 5 bases, 5 bases remained unmatched. The germline gives CDR1 SGHRS, CDR2 YFSETQ. CDR3 in amino acids: CASSLRTSGSMETQYF. CDR3 DNA: TGCGCCAGCAGCTTGCGGACTAGCGGGAGTATGGAGACCCAGTACTTC.

The rearrangement uses TRBV9 and TRBJ2-3; the match to TRBD2 covers 11 bases. This CDR3 is built from 17 residues. V shed 3 bases and J 6 bases; nucleotides not matched to a gene: 12. Germline CDR1 reads SGDLS; CDR2 reads YYNGEE. The CDR3 loop is CASSALGTSGPGDTQYF. CDR3 DNA: TGTGCCAGCAGCGCCCTAGGGACTAGCGGACCAGGGGATACGCAGTATTTT. The full variable domain, with the rest looked up from reference TRBV9 and TRBJ2-3, is DSGVTQTPKHLITATGQRVTLRCSPRSGDLSVYWYQQSLDQGLQFLIQYYNGEERAKGNILERFSAQQFPDLHSELNLSSLELGDSALYFCASSALGTSGPGDTQYFGPGTRLTVL.